The 30 T cell receptor beta chains listed next were all sequenced from one sample in a study of blood T cell repertoires in COVID-19. Sequencing used immunoSEQ multiplex PCR; TCRdb keeps in-frame clones, though not all of them. This table has around 60,000 clones, 75% to 90% appearing once. Sequences were obtained from peripheral blood. The receptors were gathered from an older man with acute or convalescent COVID-19.

This clone was picked up one time. The chain has TRBV6-5 and TRBJ1-1; maybe TRBD1 (5 bases). Trimming cost V 4 bases and J 11 bases, with 14 bases left between them. From germline, CDR1 is MNHEY and CDR2 SVGAGI. The CDR3 contains 12 residues. The CDR3 loop is CASSFTDKNAFF. The CDR3 DNA reads TGTGCCAGCAGTTTCACGGACAAGAATGCTTTCTTT.

This clone was recorded only once. The gene calls are TRBV19 and TRBJ1-1; possible D gene TRBD1, 5 bases. The CDR3 is 12 amino acids. The V gene's germline CDR1 is LNHDA and CDR2 SQIVND (reference sequence). Trimming took off 3 bases at V and 5 bases at J, with 7 bases between the two ends. CDR3 protein: CASSMGGTEAFF. The CDR3 DNA follows: TGTGCCAGTAGTATGGGGGGGACTGAAGCTTTCTTT.

CDR3 region: CASSLPDRAHNEQFF. The CDR3 coding sequence is TGTGCCAGCAGCTTGCCGGACAGGGCCCACAATGAGCAGTTCTTC. The rearrangement joins TRBV11-3 to TRBJ2-1; 8 bases align to TRBD1. Germline lookup yields CDR1 SGHNT and CDR2 YENEEA. V dropped 3 bases and J dropped 5; count of bases not matched to a gene: 6. The CDR3 totals 15 residues.

The chain uses TRBV7-3 and TRBJ2-3, with D possibly being TRBD1 (5 bases). The CDR3 has 14 residues. Between the trimmed V and J ends, which lost 2 bases and 2 bases, there was a span of 8 bases. CDR1 SGHTA and CDR2 FQGTGA come from the germline V gene. DNA of the CDR3: TGTGCCAGCAGCTTAGGGGCAGTCACAGATACGCAGTATTTT. Amino acids: CASSLGAVTDTQYF. Variable domain in full (rest from reference TRBV7-3 and TRBJ2-3): GAGVSQTPSNKVTEKGKYVELRCDPISGHTALYWYRQSLGQGPEFLIYFQGTGAADDSGLPNDRFFAVRPEGSVSTLKIQRTERGDSAVYLCASSLGAVTDTQYFGPGTRLTVL.

The CDR3 region is CASSPARGNTEAFF. The CDR3 nucleotides are TGTGCCAGCTCACCAGCGCGCGGGAACACTGAAGCTTTCTTT. This chain connects TRBV18 to TRBJ1-1; D not certain. The CDR3 consists of 14 residues. V shed 2 bases and J shed 1 base, with 8 bases lying between them. Germline loops: CDR1 KGHSH, CDR2 LQKENI.

The CDR3 protein is CAISPGDPTEAFF. In DNA, the CDR3 is TGTGCCATCAGCCCGGGGGATCCCACTGAAGCTTTCTTT. The V call is TRBV10-3, the J call TRBJ1-1, with D perhaps matching TRBD1 (5 bases). The CDR3 contains 13 residues. V was cut by 6 bases and J by 4 bases, with 12 bases left in between. From germline, CDR1 is ENHRY and CDR2 SYGVKD.

The chain couples TRBV7-9 to TRBJ1-2, with D perhaps matching TRBD1 (6 bases). The germline gives CDR1 SEHNR, CDR2 FQNEAQ (reference sequence). The CDR3 runs 13 residues. Trimming stripped 4 bases from V and 6 bases from J, with 12 bases between. CDR3 nucleotides: TGTGCCAGCAGCTCAACAGGGCCCGATGGCTACACCTTC. It codes for CASSSTGPDGYTF.

This clone is a singleton in its sample. This chain uses TRBV5-1 with TRBJ2-7; a weak D match, TRBD1 (6 bases). The CDR3 totals 14 residues. The germline CDR1 and CDR2 sequences are SGHRS and YFSETQ. Trimming took off 7 bases at V and 0 bases at J, with 14 bases between the two ends. The CDR3 loop is CASRRRQDSYEQYF. The DNA of the CDR3 is TGCGCCAGCCGAAGGAGACAGGACTCCTACGAGCAGTACTTC.

The V call is TRBV9, the J call TRBJ2-4, with 7 bases fitting TRBD1. Germline CDR1 reads SGDLS; CDR2 reads YYNGEE. This CDR3 has 18 amino acids. V was clipped by 3 bases and J by 1 base; unmatched bases: 13. CDR3 loop: CASSGRQGTGSAKNIQYF. CDR3 DNA: TGTGCCAGCAGCGGAAGACAGGGCACGGGATCTGCCAAAAACATTCAGTACTTC.

The chain employs TRBV7-9 and TRBJ1-2; TRBD1 is a possible D gene (5 bases). Germline V gene data show CDR1 as SEHNR and CDR2 as FQNEAQ (reference sequence). V shed 7 bases and J shed 8 bases, with 26 bases lying between them. CDR3 size: 16 residues. This CDR3 is CASTTSSVGRPGGYTF. CDR3 DNA: TGTGCCAGCACAACCAGTTCTGTCGGACGGCCAGGGGGCTACACCTTC.

This chain links TRBV7-2 with TRBJ1-5, with no clear D. Germline values: CDR1 SGHTA, CDR2 FQGNSA. V gave up 3 bases and J gave up 4 bases, with 7 bases separating them. The CDR3 length is 13 residues. CDR3 DNA: TGTGCCAGCAGCTTGGGCAGGAATCAGCCCCAGCATTTT. It encodes CASSLGRNQPQHF.

The chain combines TRBV24-1 with TRBJ1-5, with D perhaps matching TRBD1 (5 bases). The CDR3 is 17 amino acids. The germline CDR1 and CDR2 sequences are KGHDR and SFDVKD. Trimming left V 0 bases short and J 2 bases short, with 13 bases between. CDR3 sequence (DNA): TGTGCCACCAGTGATTTGCCCAGGGTGGAAGGCAATCAGCCCCAGCATTTT. It is translated as CATSDLPRVEGNQPQHF.

V is TRBV11-2 and J is TRBJ2-5, with D maybe TRBD2 (5 bases). This CDR3 is built from 11 residues. CDR1 and CDR2 (germline): SGHAT, FQNNGV. Trimming took off 7 bases at V and 5 bases at J, with 8 bases between the two ends. CDR3 sequence: CASTSGETQYF. The CDR3 DNA reads as TGTGCCAGCACCTCGGGGGAGACCCAGTACTTC.

The rearrangement uses TRBV25-1 and TRBJ1-1; tentative D call: TRBD1 (5 bases). The germline V gene has CDR1 MGHDK and CDR2 SYGVNS. V lost 4 bases, J lost 3 bases, and 15 bases lay in between. The CDR3 has 15 amino acids. The CDR3, as DNA: TGTGCCAGCAGTGTTGAAGGGGCTTTTGACACTGAAGCTTTCTTT. The encoded protein is CASSVEGAFDTEAFF.

This sequence joins TRBV27 and TRBJ1-5, with a tentative D call TRBD1 (5 bases). The germline V and J ends were trimmed by 6 bases and 0 bases, with 9 bases remaining between them. There are 14 residues in the CDR3. Germline CDR1 and CDR2: MNHEY and SMNVEV (reference sequence). In DNA, the CDR3 is TGTGCCAGCAGCCGACAGAATAGCAATCAGCCCCAGCATTTT. Protein product: CASSRQNSNQPQHF.

The genes are TRBV6-5 and TRBJ2-1; 8 bases map to TRBD2. CDR1 is MNHEY, CDR2 SVGAGI, per germline. The CDR3 contains 15 residues. V dropped 6 bases and J dropped 3; count of bases not matched to a gene: 7. CDR3 in DNA: TGTGCCAGCAGACCAGCGGGGGATGTCTACAATGAGCAGTTCTTC. This translates into CASRPAGDVYNEQFF.

The chain links TRBV6-2 or TRBV6-3 to TRBJ2-3; the D gene is possibly TRBD2 (5 bases). V lost 0 bases to trimming and J lost 4 bases, with 11 bases between them. The length of the CDR3 is 15 residues. The germline V gene has CDR1 MNHEY and CDR2 SVGEGT. In DNA, the CDR3 is TGTGCCAGCAGTTACTCCGGGATCGGCGCAGATACGCAGTATTTT. Its translation: CASSYSGIGADTQYF.

This clone has just one count. This rearrangement joins TRBV19 to TRBJ2-7, with 8 bases fitting TRBD1. V shed 6 bases, J shed 3 bases, and the junction held 13 bases outside the gene matches. The germline gives CDR1 LNHDA, CDR2 SQIVND (reference sequence). The CDR3 runs 16 residues. CDR3 amino acids: CASRYSRDRTHYEQYF. The CDR3 nucleotides read TGTGCCAGTAGGTACTCCCGGGACAGGACACACTACGAGCAGTACTTC.

The V call is TRBV5-8, the J call TRBJ2-7; 7 nucleotides match TRBD1. J gave up 3 bases and V 1 base, and 7 bases lay outside the gene matches. CDR3 size: 15 residues. Looked up from germline, CDR1 is SGHTS and CDR2 is YDEGEE. The CDR3: CASSLLGQIYYEQYF. The CDR3 bases are TGTGCCAGCAGCTTGCTGGGACAGATATACTACGAGCAGTACTTC.

The chain uses TRBV2 and TRBJ2-1; 12 nucleotides line up with TRBD2. This CDR3 has 15 amino acids. V gave up 3 bases and J gave up 5 bases; unmatched junction bases: 2. Per the germline V gene, CDR1 is SNHLY and CDR2 is FYNNEI. The CDR3 coding sequence is TGTGCCAGCAGTGAGACTAGCGGGGGAGACAATGAGCAGTTCTTC. It encodes CASSETSGGDNEQFF.

The chain recombines TRBV9 with TRBJ2-2; maybe TRBD1 (5 bases). The germline CDR1 and CDR2 sequences are SGDLS and YYNGEE. Trimming stripped 3 bases from V and 6 bases from J, with 9 bases between. This CDR3 has 13 residues. For the CDR3, the DNA is TGTGCCAGCAGCGAGCAGGGTGCCGGGGAGCTGTTTTTT. This codes for CASSEQGAGELFF.

V and J are TRBV7-2 and TRBJ2-1; 7 nucleotides agree with TRBD2. Germline V gene lookup returns CDR1 SGHTA and CDR2 FQGNSA. This CDR3 has 18 amino acids. The J segment lost 6 bases and the V segment lost 5 bases, leaving 19 bases of the junction unmatched. In nucleotides, the CDR3 is TGTGCCAGCAGCCGCCGGGACTACTTGACCCGAATATCCAATGAGCAGTTCTTC. This sequence encodes CASSRRDYLTRISNEQFF.

The chain uses TRBV5-6 and TRBJ2-1; 10 positions agree with TRBD2. Germline CDR1 SGHDT, CDR2 YYEEEE. This CDR3 is 15 amino acids long. V dropped 3 bases and J dropped 3; count of bases not matched to a gene: 3. The CDR3, as DNA: TGTGCCAGCAGCTCCGGGACTAGCGACTACAATGAGCAGTTCTTC. It specifies CASSSGTSDYNEQFF.

This clone was found a few times. The V gene is TRBV12-3 or TRBV12-4, the J gene TRBJ1-5; tentatively, D is TRBD1 (5 bases). V dropped 2 bases and J dropped 13 bases, with 15 bases sitting between them. This CDR3 is 13 amino acids long. The CDR3 loop reads CASSLSAGAMQHF. The CDR3 DNA is TGTGCCAGCAGTTTAAGTGCTGGGGCGATGCAGCATTTT.

Here the CDR3 reads CASSPPGLAGVNEQFF. The CDR3 region has the DNA TGTGCCAGCAGCCCTCCGGGACTAGCGGGGGTCAATGAGCAGTTCTTC. The V and J genes are TRBV7-2 and TRBJ2-1; 14 bases match TRBD2. V was pared by 5 bases and J by 6 bases, with 6 bases of the junction left unmatched. The CDR3 sequence is 16 residues long. Per germline, CDR1 SGHTA and CDR2 FQGNSA. Based on the CDR3 plus reference TRBV7-2 and TRBJ2-1, the full variable domain is GAGVSQSPSNKVTEKGKDVELRCDPISGHTALYWYRQSLGQGLEFLIYFQGNSAPDKSGLPSDRFSAERTGGSVSTLTIQRTQQEDSAVYLCASSPPGLAGVNEQFFGPGTRLTVL.

The chain links TRBV27 to TRBJ2-5; perhaps TRBD2 as D (6 bases). The CDR3 loop spans 15 amino acids. The ends were cut back, 4 bases at V and 5 bases at J, with 17 bases in the middle. CDR1 MNHEY and CDR2 SMNVEV come from the germline V gene (reference sequence). In DNA form, the CDR3 reads TGTGCCAGCAGTTCGCCTTTGGGGGGAGATGAGACCCAGTACTTC. It codes for CASSSPLGGDETQYF.

The chain employs TRBV19 and TRBJ1-1; the D gene is possibly TRBD1 (6 bases). The V and J ends lost 5 bases and 5 bases respectively, with 12 bases between them. This CDR3 region has 13 residues. The germline gives CDR1 LNHDA, CDR2 SQIVND (reference sequence). CDR3 protein: CASSSQGRTEAFF. In DNA, the CDR3 is TGTGCCAGTAGTTCGCAGGGGAGAACTGAAGCTTTCTTT.

V is TRBV3-1 (or the pseudogene TRBV3-2) and J is TRBJ2-7, with 7 bases aligning to TRBD2. The J segment lost 3 bases and the V segment lost 5 bases, leaving 7 bases of the junction unmatched. Germline V gene data show CDR1 as LGHDT and CDR2 as YNNKEL (reference sequence). This CDR3 is 14 amino acids long. As DNA, the CDR3 is TGTGCCAGCAGCACCCTCGGGGAGGGCTACGAGCAGTACTTC. It specifies CASSTLGEGYEQYF.

The genes are TRBV7-9 and TRBJ2-7; 7 nucleotides agree with TRBD1. V dropped 5 bases and J dropped 5; count of bases not matched to a gene: 9. CDR1 and CDR2 (germline): SEHNR, FQNEAQ (reference sequence). This CDR3 comprises 14 residues. In nucleotides, the CDR3 is TGTGCCAGCAGCCATCGCCAGGGGGTGGACGAGCAGTACTTC. Translating it yields CASSHRQGVDEQYF.

This chain links TRBV5-4 with TRBJ2-1; TRBD1 matches at 7 bases. Germline trimming cut 4 bases from V and 9 bases from J; bases unmatched to any gene: 10. The CDR3 has 14 residues. CDR1 and CDR2 (germline): SGHNT, YYREEE (reference sequence). The DNA of the CDR3 is TGTGCCAGCAGCCCCCCAAAACAGGGGTCTGAGCAGTTCTTC. It codes for CASSPPKQGSEQFF.